This passage covers 9 T cell receptor beta chains from one sample sequenced in a study of PD-L1 blockade in urothelial cancer. Assay used: immunoSEQ multiplex PCR; TCRdb lists only in-frame clones, some missing. The data contain 46,000 or so clones, 70% to 90% of them seen just once; the ten biggest clones take up 7.5% to 8.5%. The specimen was PBMCs, collected around atezolizumab (anti-PD-L1) treatment. These receptors were collected from a man aged 60 to 69 with urothelial cancer.

The CDR3 spells CASSSTGGWNEQFF. The CDR3 DNA sequence: TGTGCCAGCAGCTCAACAGGGGGCTGGAATGAGCAGTTCTTC. The gene calls are TRBV7-9 and TRBJ2-1; 9 nucleotides agree with TRBD1. Germline V CDR1 and CDR2: SEHNR, FQNEAQ (reference sequence). V was clipped by 4 bases and J by 7 bases; unmatched bases: 5. The CDR3 has 14 residues. Looking up the rest from reference TRBV7-9 and TRBJ2-1 gives the full variable domain: DTGVSQNPRHKITKRGQNVTFRCDPISEHNRLYWYRQTLGQGPEFLTYFQNEAQLEKSRLLSDRFSAERPKGSFSTLEIQRTEQGDSAMYLCASSSTGGWNEQFFGPGTRLTVL.

This chain connects TRBV11-2 to TRBJ2-1; the match to TRBD2 covers 9 bases. The V and J ends lost 4 bases and 9 bases, in that order; junction bases with no gene match: 10. Per germline, CDR1 SGHAT and CDR2 FQNNGV. This CDR3 contains 15 residues. In DNA, the CDR3 is TGTGCCAGCAGCTCGGGTCGCGGGGGGGCCTTTGAGCAGTTCTTC. This gives the protein CASSSGRGGAFEQFF.

The chain employs TRBV19 and TRBJ2-1; D is perhaps TRBD2 (5 bases). V was cut by 10 bases and J by 10 bases, with 20 bases left in between. CDR1 is LNHDA, CDR2 SQIVND, per germline (reference sequence). CDR3 size: 13 residues. The CDR3: CATKRAGSLEQFF. CDR3 in DNA: TGTGCCACCAAGAGGGCAGGATCATTGGAGCAGTTCTTC.

V usage is TRBV7-9 and J usage is TRBJ1-2, with D possibly matching TRBD1 (6 bases). V lost 5 bases and J lost 4, with 14 bases in between. The germline V gene encodes CDR1 SEHNR and CDR2 FQNEAQ (reference sequence). The CDR3 totals 14 residues. CDR3 residues: CASSRGQSSYGYTF. CDR3 DNA: TGTGCCAGCAGCCGAGGACAGTCTAGCTATGGCTACACCTTC.

The rearrangement links TRBV6-6 to TRBJ2-7, with 8 bases aligning to TRBD1. CDR1 MNHNY and CDR2 SVGAGI come from the germline V gene (reference sequence). V was clipped by 4 bases and J by 2 bases; unmatched bases: 4. CDR3 length: 14 amino acids. CDR3 in DNA: TGTGCCAGCAGTTTCACAGGGGGGACCTACGAGCAGTACTTC. Its translation is CASSFTGGTYEQYF.

V usage is TRBV5-8 and J usage is TRBJ1-4; 11 bases map to TRBD1. V dropped 4 bases and J dropped 2; count of bases not matched to a gene: 4. Germline CDR1 SGHTS, CDR2 YDEGEE. There are 16 residues in the CDR3. The CDR3 region is CASSMGTGGTNEKLFF. The CDR3 bases are TGTGCCAGCAGCATGGGGACAGGGGGGACTAATGAAAAACTGTTTTTT.

V usage is TRBV29-1 and J usage is TRBJ1-2; TRBD1 might be the D (6 bases). The germline gives CDR1 SQVTM, CDR2 ANQGSEA. V gave up 8 bases and J gave up 2 bases, with 12 bases separating them. CDR3 length equals 12 residues. The CDR3: CSSPDRNYGYTF. Written as DNA, the CDR3 is TGCAGCAGCCCCGACAGGAACTATGGCTACACCTTC.

The V call is TRBV7-9, the J call TRBJ2-2; D gene ambiguous. Germline loops: CDR1 SEHNR, CDR2 FQNEAQ (reference sequence). The CDR3 loop spans 18 amino acids. Deletions cut 5 bases from V and 0 bases from J, with 19 bases between. CDR3 nucleotides: TGTGCCAGCAGCCCTCCTGGAGCAAGATACGCGAACACCGGGGAGCTGTTTTTT. The encoded protein is CASSPPGARYANTGELFF.

The J gene is TRBJ2-2, the V gene TRBV6-1; TRBD2 matches at 14 bases. The V gene's germline CDR1 is MNHNS and CDR2 SASEGT. There are 15 residues in the CDR3. The J segment lost 5 bases and the V segment lost 4 bases, leaving 0 bases of the junction unmatched. The CDR3 protein is CASSGTSGRTGELFF. DNA for the CDR3: TGTGCCAGCAGTGGGACTAGCGGGAGGACCGGGGAGCTGTTTTTT.